This TCR beta chain is from a study of CD8 T cells in ankylosing spondylitis. Making use of molecular barcodes, quantitative 5'-RACE generated TCR beta libraries. From the 5' RACE reads, TCRdb called clonotypes with MiXCR, one entry per CDR3 protein. The profile shows 250,000 to 350,000 distinct CDR3 sequences, less than 25% of them singletons. Study-level points and caveats: Reportedly, disease-linked clones are significantly enriched in ankylosing spondylitis patients' matched synovial fluid. Disease-linked clones were CD8+ and relatively rare in peripheral blood.

The CDR3 consists of 13 residues. Germline V CDR1 and CDR2: SGHRS, YFSETQ. V dropped 3 bases and J dropped 8 bases, with 14 bases sitting between them. On this clonotype: Its matching antigen is unknown.

The V gene is TRBV5-1, the J gene TRBJ1-2; no definite D call. Sample: blood, either unsorted or a sorted T cell fraction (not recorded which). This receptor was taken from a female donor with ankylosing spondylitis or in good health (not recorded which). CDR3 loop: CASSSYSEGGYTF. In nucleotides, the CDR3 is TGCGCCAGCAGCTCCTACTCGGAAGGGGGCTACACCTTC.